These 5 T cell receptor beta chains originate from one sample sequenced in a study of graft-versus-host responses after intestinal transplantation. No antigen has been assigned to these receptors. Sequencing was performed with immunoSEQ multiplex PCR; in TCRdb, only in-frame clones are kept and a portion is missing. The table records roughly 89,000 clones, 91% of them present only once. The source material was unstimulated CD4+ T cells sorted from spleen or lymph node cells, sampled before intestinal transplant. The receptors stem from a human donor who received an intestinal transplant.

The chain uses TRBV5-1 and TRBJ1-3; no reliable D call. The ends were cut back, 0 bases at V and 0 bases at J, with 4 bases in the middle. The germline gives CDR1 SGHRS, CDR2 YFSETQ. This CDR3 is built from 14 residues. Here the CDR3 reads CASSLGSSGNTIYF. DNA of the CDR3: TGCGCCAGCAGCTTGGGGAGCTCTGGAAACACCATATATTTT.

V is TRBV27 and J is TRBJ2-4; D is uncertain. V dropped 5 bases and J dropped 9 bases, with 17 bases sitting between them. Per the germline V gene, CDR1 is MNHEY and CDR2 is SMNVEV (reference sequence). CDR3 length equals 14 residues. CDR3: CASSAFQPSGIQYF. The CDR3 region has the DNA TGTGCCAGCAGTGCCTTCCAACCTTCGGGCATTCAGTACTTC.

This chain connects TRBV19 to TRBJ2-3; TRBD2 aligns across 11 bases. Germline-derived CDR1 and CDR2 are LNHDA and SQIVND (reference sequence). This CDR3 contains 15 residues. Germline trimming cut 7 bases from V and 5 bases from J; bases unmatched to any gene: 8. CDR3 coding DNA: TGTGCCAGTACAGCTAGCGGGGGGCAGAGAGATACGCAGTATTTT. Translating gives CASTASGGQRDTQYF.

The chain couples TRBV11-3 to TRBJ1-1, with TRBD1 matching over 7 bases. Germline V gene sequence: CDR1 SGHNT, CDR2 YENEEA. There are 15 residues in the CDR3. The ends lost 1 base at V and 1 base at J; junction bases unmatched: 3. The DNA for the CDR3 is TGTGCCAGCAGCTTAGGTGGGACAGCGAACACTGAAGCTTTCTTT. As protein: CASSLGGTANTEAFF.

The chain carries TRBV4-3 and TRBJ2-3; 12 bases align to TRBD2. The CDR3 runs to 16 residues. Germline lookup yields CDR1 LGHNA and CDR2 YSLEER. J gave up 1 base and V 6 bases, and 5 bases lay outside the gene matches. Here the CDR3 reads CASSPRLAGGTDTQYF. Written as DNA, the CDR3 is TGCGCCAGCAGTCCCCGACTAGCGGGGGGCACAGATACGCAGTATTTT.